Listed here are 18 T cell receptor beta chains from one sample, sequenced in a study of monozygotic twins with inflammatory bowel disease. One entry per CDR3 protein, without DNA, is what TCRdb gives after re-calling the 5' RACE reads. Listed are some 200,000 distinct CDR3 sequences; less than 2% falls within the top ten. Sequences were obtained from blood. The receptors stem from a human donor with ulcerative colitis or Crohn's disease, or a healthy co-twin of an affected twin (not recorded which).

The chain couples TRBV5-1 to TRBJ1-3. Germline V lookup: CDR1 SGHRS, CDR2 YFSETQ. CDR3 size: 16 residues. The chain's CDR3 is CASSLVEHSSGNTIYF.

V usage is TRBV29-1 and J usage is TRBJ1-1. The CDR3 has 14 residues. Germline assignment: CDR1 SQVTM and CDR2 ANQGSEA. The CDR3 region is CSVEPFYGSTEAFF.

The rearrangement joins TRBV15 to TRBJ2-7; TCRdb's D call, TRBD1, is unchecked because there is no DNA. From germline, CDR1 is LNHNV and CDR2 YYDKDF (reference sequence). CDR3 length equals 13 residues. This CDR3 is CATSRRGAYEQYF.

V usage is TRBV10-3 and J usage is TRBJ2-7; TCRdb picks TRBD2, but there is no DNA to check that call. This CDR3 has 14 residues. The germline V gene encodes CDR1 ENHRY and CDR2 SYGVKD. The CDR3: CATSSSVAGGEQYF.

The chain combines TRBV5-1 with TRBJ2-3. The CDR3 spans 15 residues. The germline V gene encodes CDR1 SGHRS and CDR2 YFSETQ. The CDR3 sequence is CASSPKFTESDTQYF.

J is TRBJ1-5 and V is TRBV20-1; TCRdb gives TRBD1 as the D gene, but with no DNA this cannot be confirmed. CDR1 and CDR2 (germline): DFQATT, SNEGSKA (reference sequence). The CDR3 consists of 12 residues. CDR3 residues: CSAPDINQPQHF.

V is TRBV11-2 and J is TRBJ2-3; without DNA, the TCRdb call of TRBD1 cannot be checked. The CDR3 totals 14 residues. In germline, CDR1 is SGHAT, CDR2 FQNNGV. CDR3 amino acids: CASSWSGFTDTQYF.

The CDR3 loop is CSAKQGVTTDTQYF. The chain is built from TRBV20-1 and TRBJ2-3; TCRdb's D call of TRBD1 is untestable without DNA. The CDR3 covers 14 residues. Germline V gives CDR1 DFQATT, CDR2 SNEGSKA (reference sequence).

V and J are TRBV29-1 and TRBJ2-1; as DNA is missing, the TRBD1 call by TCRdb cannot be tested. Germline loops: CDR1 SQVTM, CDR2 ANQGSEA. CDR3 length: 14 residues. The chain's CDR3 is CSVPRDRGRFEQFF.

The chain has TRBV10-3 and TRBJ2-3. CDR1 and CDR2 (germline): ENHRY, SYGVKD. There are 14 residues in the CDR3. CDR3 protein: CAISESRLADTQYF.

CDR3 amino acids: CSARIRPYEQYF. This rearrangement joins TRBV20-1 to TRBJ2-7. The V gene's germline CDR1 is DFQATT and CDR2 SNEGSKA (reference sequence). This CDR3 contains 12 residues.

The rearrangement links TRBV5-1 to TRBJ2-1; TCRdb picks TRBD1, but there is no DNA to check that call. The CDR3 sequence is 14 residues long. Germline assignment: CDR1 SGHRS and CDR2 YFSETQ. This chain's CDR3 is CASSLGTFLNEQFF.

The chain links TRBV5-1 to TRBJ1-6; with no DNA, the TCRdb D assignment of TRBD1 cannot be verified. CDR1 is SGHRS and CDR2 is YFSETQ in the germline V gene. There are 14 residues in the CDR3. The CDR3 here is CASSRGQENSPLHF.

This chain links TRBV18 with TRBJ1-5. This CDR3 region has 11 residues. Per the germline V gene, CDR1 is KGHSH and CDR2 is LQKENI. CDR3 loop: CASSPNQPQHF.

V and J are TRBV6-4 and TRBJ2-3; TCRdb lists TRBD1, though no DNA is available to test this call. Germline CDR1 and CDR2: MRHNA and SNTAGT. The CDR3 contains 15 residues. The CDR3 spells CASKISTGASDTQYF.

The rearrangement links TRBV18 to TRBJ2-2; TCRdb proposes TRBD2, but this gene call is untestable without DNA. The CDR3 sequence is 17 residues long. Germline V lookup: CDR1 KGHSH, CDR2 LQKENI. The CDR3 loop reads CASSRPVSGANTGELFF.

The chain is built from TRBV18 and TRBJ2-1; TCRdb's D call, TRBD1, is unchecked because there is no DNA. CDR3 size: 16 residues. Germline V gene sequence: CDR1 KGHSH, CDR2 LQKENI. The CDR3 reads CASSPPGQGLNNEQFF.

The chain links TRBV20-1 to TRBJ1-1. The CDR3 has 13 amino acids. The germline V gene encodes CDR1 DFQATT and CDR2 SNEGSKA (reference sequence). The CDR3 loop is CSASMQPNTEAFF.